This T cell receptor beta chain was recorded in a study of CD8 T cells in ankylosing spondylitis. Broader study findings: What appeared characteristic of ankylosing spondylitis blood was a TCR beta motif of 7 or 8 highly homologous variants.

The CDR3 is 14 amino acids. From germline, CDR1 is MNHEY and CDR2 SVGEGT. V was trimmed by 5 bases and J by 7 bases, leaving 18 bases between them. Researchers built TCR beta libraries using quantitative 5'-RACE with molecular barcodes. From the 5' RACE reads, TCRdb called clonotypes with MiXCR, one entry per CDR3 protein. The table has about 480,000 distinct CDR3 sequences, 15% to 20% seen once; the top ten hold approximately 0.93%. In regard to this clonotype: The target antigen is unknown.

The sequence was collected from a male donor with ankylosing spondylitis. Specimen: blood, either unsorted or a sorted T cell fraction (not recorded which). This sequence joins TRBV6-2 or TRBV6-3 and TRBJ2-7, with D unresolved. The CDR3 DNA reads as TGTGCCAGCAGTCCCGGGCACCCTTCTAGGGAGCAGTACTTC. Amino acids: CASSPGHPSREQYF.